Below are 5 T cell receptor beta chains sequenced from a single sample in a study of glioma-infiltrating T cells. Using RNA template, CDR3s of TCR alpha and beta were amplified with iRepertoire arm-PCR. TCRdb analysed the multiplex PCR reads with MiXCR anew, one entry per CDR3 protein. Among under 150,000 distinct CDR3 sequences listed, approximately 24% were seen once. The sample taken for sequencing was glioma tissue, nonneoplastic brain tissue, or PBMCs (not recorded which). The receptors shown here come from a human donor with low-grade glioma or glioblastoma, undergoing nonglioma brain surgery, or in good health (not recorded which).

This CDR3 is CSVEKQELNSGNTIYF. The CDR3 nucleotides are TGCAGCGTTGAGAAGCAGGAACTTAACTCTGGAAACACCATATATTTT. The chain employs TRBV29-1 and TRBJ1-3; D ambiguous. Germline lookup yields CDR1 SQVTM and CDR2 ANQGSEA. Deletions cut 3 bases from V and 0 bases from J, with 15 bases between. The CDR3 consists of 16 residues. The full variable domain, in which reference TRBV29-1 and TRBJ1-3 provide the parts outside the CDR3, is SAVISQKPSRDICQRGTSLTIQCQVDSQVTMMFWYRQQPGQSLTLIATANQGSEATYESGFVIDKFPISRPNLTFSTLTVSNMSPEDSSIYLCSVEKQELNSGNTIYFGEGSWLTVV.

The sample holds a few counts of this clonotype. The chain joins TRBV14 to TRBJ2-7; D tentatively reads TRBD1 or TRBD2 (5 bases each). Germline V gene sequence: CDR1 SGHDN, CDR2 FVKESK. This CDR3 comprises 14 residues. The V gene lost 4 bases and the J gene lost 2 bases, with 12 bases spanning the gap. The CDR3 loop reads CASSPRDGTYEQYV. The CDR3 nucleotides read TGTGCCAGCAGCCCCCGGGACGGGACCTACGAGCAGTACGTC.

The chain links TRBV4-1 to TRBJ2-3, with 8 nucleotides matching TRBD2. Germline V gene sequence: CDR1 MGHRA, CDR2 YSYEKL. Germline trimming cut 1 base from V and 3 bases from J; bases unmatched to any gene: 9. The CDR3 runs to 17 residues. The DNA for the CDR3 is TGCGCCAGCAGCCAAGGATTAGCGGGGATACGTACAGATACGCAGTATTTT. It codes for CASSQGLAGIRTDTQYF.

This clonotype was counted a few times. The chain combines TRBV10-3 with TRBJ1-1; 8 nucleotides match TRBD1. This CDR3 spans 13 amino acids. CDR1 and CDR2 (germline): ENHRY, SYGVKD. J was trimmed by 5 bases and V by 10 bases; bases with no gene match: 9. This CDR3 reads CATSGGLETEAFF. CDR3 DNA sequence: TGTGCCACCTCAGGGGGCCTGGAGACTGAAGCTTTCTTT.

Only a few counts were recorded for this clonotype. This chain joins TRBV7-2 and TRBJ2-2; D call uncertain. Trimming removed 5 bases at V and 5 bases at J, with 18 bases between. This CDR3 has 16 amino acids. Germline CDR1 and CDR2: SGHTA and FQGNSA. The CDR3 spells CASSLQKAAVTGELFF. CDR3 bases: TGTGCCAGCAGCCTTCAGAAGGCGGCGGTGACCGGGGAGCTGTTTTTT.